These 16 T cell receptor beta chains were sequenced from one sample in a study of radiotherapy plus CTLA-4 blockade in lung cancer. This table comes from immunoSEQ multiplex PCR, and its TCRdb copy is limited to in-frame clones, with some not included. The data show under 70,000 clones, 70% to 85% seen once. The sample was peripheral blood, taken from a patient treated with radiotherapy plus ipilimumab. The receptor set was obtained from a human donor with non-small cell lung cancer who had a complete response to radiotherapy plus ipilimumab.

V gene TRBV7-9 combines with J gene TRBJ2-5; no firm D call. Germline CDR1 is SEHNR and CDR2 is FQNEAQ (reference sequence). The germline V and J ends were trimmed by 5 bases and 4 bases, with 11 bases remaining between them. CDR3 length equals 13 residues. CDR3 in DNA: TGTGCCAGCAGCCCTAACTTAGGAGAGACCCAGTACTTC. The encoded protein is CASSPNLGETQYF.

The chain joins TRBV7-8 to TRBJ1-2; D remains unclear. V was shortened by 3 bases and J by 3 bases, with 11 bases between the two germline ends. The germline V gene has CDR1 SGHVS and CDR2 FQNEAQ. The CDR3 totals 14 residues. The CDR3 loop is CASSFPGRDYGYTF. The CDR3 DNA reads TGTGCCAGCAGCTTTCCAGGCCGTGACTATGGCTACACCTTC. The full variable domain, with the rest looked up from reference TRBV7-8 and TRBJ1-2, is GAGVSQSPRYKVAKRGQDVALRCDPISGHVSLFWYQQALGQGPEFLTYFQNEAQLDKSGLPSDRFFAERPEGSVSTLKIQRTQQEDSAVYLCASSFPGRDYGYTFGSGTRLTVV.

This chain joins TRBV7-7 and TRBJ1-1, with D perhaps TRBD1 (5 bases). CDR1 SSHAT and CDR2 FNYEAQ come from the germline V gene (reference sequence). The CDR3 consists of 12 residues. CDR3 residues: CAVQELNTEAFF. CDR3 sequence (DNA): TGTGCTGTACAGGAATTGAACACTGAAGCTTTCTTT.

The chain uses TRBV28 and TRBJ2-1, with D unclear. This CDR3 spans 12 amino acids. The V and J ends lost 2 bases and 2 bases respectively, with 1 base between them. Germline V lookup: CDR1 MDHEN, CDR2 SYDVKM. The CDR3 coding sequence is TGTGCCAGCAGTTTAACCTACAATGAGCAGTTCTTC. Translated: CASSLTYNEQFF.

The V gene is TRBV10-1, the J gene TRBJ2-1; 10 nucleotides agree with TRBD1. The CDR3 is 15 residues long. V was pared by 6 bases and J by 4 bases, with 6 bases of the junction left unmatched. In germline, CDR1 is WNHNN, CDR2 SYGVQD (reference sequence). The CDR3 here is CASSAGQGGYNEQFF. The CDR3 DNA sequence: TGCGCCAGCAGCGCCGGACAGGGGGGGTACAATGAGCAGTTCTTC.

The chain is built from TRBV7-9 and TRBJ1-4; TRBD1 matches 7 bases. The CDR3 contains 15 residues. J gave up 8 bases and V 5 bases, and 11 bases lay outside the gene matches. The V gene's germline CDR1 is SEHNR and CDR2 FQNEAQ (reference sequence). The CDR3 reads CASSQTGYIGEKLFF. DNA of the CDR3: TGTGCCAGCAGCCAGACAGGGTATATCGGGGAAAAACTGTTTTTT.

The chain links TRBV27 to TRBJ2-7, with D possibly matching TRBD1 (5 bases). Deletions cut 5 bases from V and 7 bases from J, with 18 bases between. Germline CDR1 reads MNHEY; CDR2 reads SMNVEV (reference sequence). The CDR3 covers 14 residues. CDR3 in amino acids: CASSLLGRMREQYF. The CDR3 DNA reads as TGTGCCAGCAGTCTCCTGGGGCGAATGAGGGAGCAGTACTTC.

V is TRBV11-2 and J is TRBJ2-1; TRBD2 matches 12 bases. Germline CDR1 SGHAT, CDR2 FQNNGV. V gave up 1 base and J gave up 8 bases; unmatched junction bases: 9. There are 17 residues in the CDR3. CDR3 region: CASSLAQTSGSPDEQFF. The CDR3 nucleotides read TGTGCCAGCAGCTTAGCTCAGACTAGCGGGAGTCCAGATGAGCAGTTCTTC.

The chain links TRBV18 to TRBJ2-5; D might be TRBD1 or TRBD2, each matching 5 bases. The germline gives CDR1 KGHSH, CDR2 LQKENI. Trimming removed 4 bases from V and 3 bases from J, with 15 bases in between. This CDR3 contains 15 residues. CDR3 in DNA: TGTGCCAGCTCACAAAGGGACGGATGGGAAGAGACCCAGTACTTC. Its protein is CASSQRDGWEETQYF.

This clone occurred once. The V gene is TRBV27, the J gene TRBJ1-1; TRBD1 matches at 8 bases. The CDR3 covers 16 residues. Germline CDR1 and CDR2: MNHEY and SMNVEV (reference sequence). V lost 7 bases, J lost 3 bases, and 13 bases stayed unmatched. CDR3 loop: CASIPGTGRGDTEAFF. The CDR3 DNA reads as TGTGCCAGCATCCCCGGGACAGGCCGTGGGGACACTGAAGCTTTCTTT.

The chain links TRBV5-6 to TRBJ2-3; D call uncertain. CDR1 SGHDT and CDR2 YYEEEE come from the germline V gene. This CDR3 spans 11 amino acids. Deletions cut 6 bases from V and 0 bases from J, with 2 bases between. CDR3 sequence: CASTSTDTQYF. The CDR3 nucleotides are TGTGCCAGCACTAGCACAGATACGCAGTATTTT.

This chain connects TRBV2 to TRBJ2-7; D gene ambiguous. The CDR3 spans 17 residues. Trimming shortened V by 0 bases and J by 9 bases, and 24 bases separated the two germline ends. The germline gives CDR1 SNHLY, CDR2 FYNNEI. CDR3 protein: CASSEALLGKTSIVQYF. CDR3 DNA sequence: TGTGCCAGCAGTGAAGCGCTCCTTGGTAAGACCTCCATTGTGCAGTACTTC.

This sequence joins TRBV10-2 and TRBJ2-3, with 10 bases that match TRBD1. The germline V gene has CDR1 WSHSY and CDR2 SAAADI. Losses at the gene ends were 0 bases for V and 3 bases for J; bases not matched to a gene: 6. The CDR3 has 17 amino acids. The CDR3: CASSESTGGYSTDTQYF. The CDR3 DNA is TGCGCCAGCAGTGAGTCGACAGGGGGCTATTCGACAGATACGCAGTATTTT.

The table lists this clone with a count of one. CDR3 DNA: TGTGCCTGGAGCTCCGGGACAGGGATCTATAAGAGCTCCTATAATTCACCCCTCCACTTT. Residues: CAWSSGTGIYKSSYNSPLHF. The V gene is TRBV30, the J gene TRBJ1-6; TRBD1 aligns across 9 bases. The CDR3 is 20 amino acids. Losses at the gene ends were 3 bases for V and 0 bases for J; bases not matched to a gene: 15. Germline V gene lookup returns CDR1 GTSNPN and CDR2 SVGIG (reference sequence).

This chain links TRBV9 with TRBJ2-1, with 12 bases aligning to TRBD2. Trimming at V came to 4 bases and at J to 9 bases, leaving 8 bases not matched to a gene. Germline V gene lookup returns CDR1 SGDLS and CDR2 YYNGEE. The CDR3 length is 15 residues. CDR3 sequence reads: CASSSLAGGLGEQFF. In nucleotides, the CDR3 is TGTGCCAGCAGCTCCCTAGCGGGAGGGCTTGGTGAGCAGTTCTTC.

The chain carries TRBV11-2 and TRBJ1-1; D gene unclear. CDR1 is SGHAT, CDR2 FQNNGV, per germline. Trimming left V 5 bases short and J 0 bases short, with 7 bases between. The CDR3 length is 13 residues. The CDR3 coding sequence is TGTGCCAGCAGCAGACACTTGAACACTGAAGCTTTCTTT. Translation gives CASSRHLNTEAFF. Variable domain in full (rest from reference TRBV11-2 and TRBJ1-1): EAGVAQSPRYKIIEKRQSVAFWCNPISGHATLYWYQQILGQGPKLLIQFQNNGVVDDSQLPKDRFSAERLKGVDSTLKIQPAKLEDSAVYLCASSRHLNTEAFFGQGTRLTVV.